This record concerns one TCR beta chain sequence. Only CD45RO-negative cells positively selected for CCR7 counted as naive CD8 cells, so terminally differentiated effector memory CD45RA+ cells were excluded. The source of the sample is a study of shared clonotypes between healthy human individuals. About the study: CD4 naive cells filled three plates per donor, CD4 memory three, CD8 naive two and CD8 memory one.

The authors' processing: ImmunoSEQ supplied junction-only sequences lacking quality scores, so filtering was different. Sequenced by immunoSEQ multiplex PCR; TCRdb stores in-frame clones only, minus some. Clone size and V and J calls were adopted from that table, with D and trimming inferred from the DNA. The sample records roughly 2,000,000 clones, around 95% being singletons. The CDR3 extends over 14 amino acids. J gave up 6 bases and V 5 bases, and 7 bases lay outside the gene matches. The V gene's germline CDR1 is SEHNR and CDR2 FQNEAQ (reference sequence). The sequencing sample was made of naive CD8+ T cells from PBMCs. The V gene is TRBV7-9, the J gene TRBJ2-1; 7 bases agree with TRBD2. The TCR comes from a man between 18 and 29 years old in good health. Some clones in this sample may be carry-over from other donors' samples. CDR3 DNA sequence: TGTGCCAGCAGCCCACCGGGACTACTCAATGAGCAGTTCTTC. The encoded protein is CASSPPGLLNEQFF.